This T cell receptor (beta chain) was identified during a study of T cell responses to AZD1222 COVID-19 vaccine. Study-wide background: Second doses were pooled across both intervals (about 4 or about 12 weeks). Study outcomes and limitations: It should be noted that donors were predominantly white British and more often female, and clonal diversity was possibly underestimated.

The CDR3 covers 15 residues. Germline V gene data show CDR1 as MNHNS and CDR2 as SASEGT. J was trimmed by 4 bases and V by 3 bases; bases with no gene match: 5. As to this clone: The antigen remains undetermined.

TCRdb's copy holds only in-frame clones and misses some; the assay was immunoSEQ multiplex PCR. This sample has about 94,000 clones; 70% to 90% occur once, and the top ten carry more than 10%. V usage is TRBV6-1 and J usage is TRBJ2-7, with 11 bases matching TRBD2. This sample comprised peripheral blood, obtained on day 0 of AZD1222 vaccination. The TCR was taken from an adult in good health. The CDR3 loop is CASSETTSGAYEQYF. In DNA form, the CDR3 reads TGTGCCAGCAGTGAGACGACTAGCGGGGCGTACGAGCAGTACTTC.